Shown below are 25 T cell receptor beta chains from a single sample sequenced in a study of multiple sclerosis patients with progressive multifocal leukoencephalopathy. Assay: immunoSEQ multiplex PCR; the TCRdb copy retains only in-frame clones and omits some. Counted here are about 28,000 clones, 90% occurring once; the ten biggest clones make up approximately 1.3%. The sample's time point: roughly 12 months of natalizumab therapy. The sequences come from PBMCs, collected from a patient treated with natalizumab. Source of these receptors: a human donor with multiple sclerosis.

The genes are TRBV5-1 and TRBJ1-4; unclear D gene. Germline-derived CDR1 and CDR2 are SGHRS and YFSETQ. Deletions cut 3 bases from V and 6 bases from J, with 15 bases between. The CDR3 is 15 amino acids. CDR3 protein: CASSSDPGPHEKLFF. CDR3 coding DNA: TGCGCCAGCAGCTCGGACCCGGGTCCCCATGAAAAACTGTTTTTT.

The chain couples TRBV5-5 to TRBJ2-7; no definite D call. Trimming shortened V by 3 bases and J by 1 base, and 8 bases separated the two germline ends. Germline V gene sequence: CDR1 SGHKS, CDR2 YYEKEE (reference sequence). CDR3 length equals 13 residues. This CDR3 reads CASSSGDSYEQYF. The CDR3 region has the DNA TGTGCCAGCAGCTCGGGCGATTCCTACGAGCAGTACTTC.

In its sample, this clone was seen a few times. The sample has other DNA sequences that encode this CDR3 too. The chain has TRBV5-4 and TRBJ2-6; 7 bases align to TRBD1. CDR3 length: 17 amino acids. Unmatched junction bases numbered 5, after V lost 0 bases and J lost 2 bases. Germline loops: CDR1 SGHNT, CDR2 YYREEE (reference sequence). The CDR3 coding sequence is TGTGCCAGCAGCTTGGGGACAGGTGAAACTGGGGCCAACGTCCTGACTTTC. Protein sequence: CASSLGTGETGANVLTF.

The chain recombines TRBV5-5 with TRBJ1-2; TRBD1 agrees at 7 bases. This CDR3 region has 15 residues. The germline CDR1 and CDR2 sequences are SGHKS and YYEKEE (reference sequence). V lost 0 bases to trimming and J lost 7 bases; unmatched junction nucleotides: 9. The CDR3 loop reads CASSLGADRFGGYTF. The CDR3 DNA reads as TGTGCCAGCAGCTTGGGGGCGGACAGGTTCGGTGGCTACACCTTC.

The rearrangement links TRBV11-2 to TRBJ2-7; TRBD1 might be the D (6 bases). Germline CDR1 is SGHAT and CDR2 is FQNNGV. The CDR3 totals 15 residues. Trimming took off 3 bases at V and 3 bases at J, with 15 bases between the two ends. CDR3 nucleotide sequence: TGTGCCAGCAGCTTTACTGGACAGAGCGTCTACGAGCAGTACTTC. Its protein product is CASSFTGQSVYEQYF.

This clone was seen once. The chain links TRBV30 to TRBJ2-1, with a possible D match to TRBD1 (5 bases). The CDR3 runs to 13 residues. V was pared by 4 bases and J by 1 base, with 8 bases between. In germline, CDR1 is GTSNPN, CDR2 SVGIG (reference sequence). The CDR3 reads CAWTGLSYNEQFF. CDR3 nucleotide sequence: TGTGCCTGGACAGGGCTTTCCTACAATGAGCAGTTCTTC.

The CDR3 loop is CASSVLAGGQETQYF. The CDR3 DNA reads as TGTGCCAGCAGCGTACTGGCAGGAGGGCAGGAGACCCAGTACTTC. This sequence joins TRBV9 and TRBJ2-5; D perhaps matches TRBD2 (6 bases). CDR3 length: 15 residues. V was clipped by 1 base and J by 5 bases, with 15 bases between them. The germline CDR1 and CDR2 sequences are SGDLS and YYNGEE. The full variable domain, with the rest looked up from reference TRBV9 and TRBJ2-5, is DSGVTQTPKHLITATGQRVTLRCSPRSGDLSVYWYQQSLDQGLQFLIQYYNGEERAKGNILERFSAQQFPDLHSELNLSSLELGDSALYFCASSVLAGGQETQYFGPGTRLLVL.

The chain has TRBV5-6 and TRBJ2-1; no definite D call. CDR3 size: 13 residues. Germline loops: CDR1 SGHDT, CDR2 YYEEEE. Trimming left V 0 bases short and J 7 bases short, with 8 bases between. The CDR3 region is CASSLAGGNEQFF. The CDR3 nucleotides read TGTGCCAGCAGCTTGGCCGGTGGGAATGAGCAGTTCTTC.

This clone was recorded only once. The chain links TRBV11-2 to TRBJ1-5; no clear D gene. Germline lookup yields CDR1 SGHAT and CDR2 FQNNGV. Trimming removed 3 bases from V and 5 bases from J, with 14 bases in between. CDR3 length: 15 residues. The CDR3 DNA sequence: TGTGCCAGCAGCTTTGGACCCTCCCCGGATCAGCCCCAGCATTTT. Amino acids: CASSFGPSPDQPQHF.

The chain carries TRBV4-1 and TRBJ2-7; 9 positions match TRBD1. The CDR3 is 18 residues long. CDR1 and CDR2 from the germline V gene are MGHRA and YSYEKL. After removal of 1 base from V and 4 bases from J, the junction contained 14 bases not matched to a gene. The chain's CDR3 is CASSQVMGVGTGRYEQYF. CDR3 coding DNA: TGCGCCAGCAGCCAAGTCATGGGGGTCGGGACAGGGAGATACGAGCAGTACTTC.

The chain recombines TRBV4-3 with TRBJ1-5, with TRBD1 as a possible D gene (5 bases). Trimming shortened V by 2 bases and J by 7 bases, and 18 bases separated the two germline ends. The germline CDR1 and CDR2 sequences are LGHNA and YSLEER. This CDR3 is 16 amino acids long. The CDR3 coding sequence is TGCGCCAGCAGCCAATACCTAGGGCAGGGCTCCCAGCCCCAGCATTTT. It specifies CASSQYLGQGSQPQHF.

V is TRBV28 and J is TRBJ1-1, with no clear D. Trimming pared 3 bases from V and 1 base from J, leaving 15 bases between. This CDR3 contains 16 residues. Germline V gene lookup returns CDR1 MDHEN and CDR2 SYDVKM. The CDR3 loop is CASSFPRGGGNTEAFF. The CDR3 bases are TGTGCCAGCAGTTTCCCCCGGGGTGGAGGGAACACTGAAGCTTTCTTT.

In nucleotides, the CDR3 is TGTGCCAGCAGGGGGGGGGCAGGTCGCACAGATACGCAGTATTTT. Encoded protein: CASRGGAGRTDTQYF. This chain joins TRBV6-5 and TRBJ2-3; D may be TRBD2 (7 bases). Trimming shortened V by 6 bases and J by 1 base, and 14 bases separated the two germline ends. The germline CDR1 and CDR2 sequences are MNHEY and SVGAGI. The CDR3 is 15 amino acids.

This chain uses TRBV25-1 with TRBJ2-1, with 7 positions matching TRBD2. The germline gives CDR1 MGHDK, CDR2 SYGVNS. After removal of 2 bases from V and 1 base from J, the junction contained 8 bases not matched to a gene. The CDR3 spans 17 residues. The DNA of the CDR3 is TGTGCCAGCAGTGAACCCGGGGAGGGTGGGTCCTACAATGAGCAGTTCTTC. This translates into CASSEPGEGGSYNEQFF. The whole variable domain, filled in from reference TRBV25-1 and TRBJ2-1, reads EADIYQTPRYLVIGTGKKITLECSQTMGHDKMYWYQQDPGMELHLIHYSYGVNSTEKGDLSSESTVSRIRTEHFPLTLESARPSHTSQYLCASSEPGEGGSYNEQFFGPGTRLTVL.

This chain connects TRBV28 to TRBJ1-3; 9 positions agree with TRBD1. The V gene end was trimmed by 5 bases and the J gene end by 0 bases; junction bases not matched to a gene: 11. The V gene's germline CDR1 is MDHEN and CDR2 SYDVKM. The CDR3 sequence is 18 residues long. The CDR3 DNA reads as TGTGCCAGCAGTCCCCTTCCGGGACAGGGTCCCTCTGGAAACACCATATATTTT. Amino acid sequence: CASSPLPGQGPSGNTIYF.

V is TRBV5-4 and J is TRBJ1-2, with TRBD1 matching 7 bases. The germline gives CDR1 SGHNT, CDR2 YYREEE (reference sequence). V trimming: 4 bases; J trimming: 2 bases; junction bases outside the gene matches: 5. The CDR3 loop spans 14 amino acids. This CDR3 reads CASSEGTANYGYTF. The CDR3 DNA is TGTGCCAGCAGCGAAGGGACAGCGAACTATGGCTACACCTTC.

The chain couples TRBV10-2 to TRBJ2-7; D is possibly TRBD2 (6 bases). The CDR3 consists of 13 residues. Germline V gives CDR1 WSHSY, CDR2 SAAADI. Trimming took off 8 bases at V and 7 bases at J, with 18 bases between the two ends. The CDR3 DNA reads TGCGCCAGCTCAGAGGGACTCCTCTGGGAGCAGTACTTC. Translating gives CASSEGLLWEQYF.

This clone was seen a single time. The chain carries TRBV9 and TRBJ2-7; D may be TRBD1 (6 bases). Germline V gene data show CDR1 as SGDLS and CDR2 as YYNGEE. Trimming took 4 bases from V and 5 from J, leaving 16 bases between them. This CDR3 has 14 residues. Here the CDR3 DNA reads TGTGCCAGCAGCCCAGGGACACCGGGACACGAGCAGTACTTC. This sequence encodes CASSPGTPGHEQYF. The full variable domain, rest sourced from reference TRBV9 and TRBJ2-7, is DSGVTQTPKHLITATGQRVTLRCSPRSGDLSVYWYQQSLDQGLQFLIQYYNGEERAKGNILERFSAQQFPDLHSELNLSSLELGDSALYFCASSPGTPGHEQYFGPGTRLTVT.

The CDR3 region has the DNA TGTGCCAGCAGCTTTCGGGAGATGGTGACTGAAGCTTTCTTT. Translation: CASSFREMVTEAFF. The chain carries TRBV7-2 and TRBJ1-1, with unresolved D. The CDR3 runs to 14 residues. Trimming removed 3 bases from V and 5 bases from J, with 13 bases in between. Per the germline V gene, CDR1 is SGHTA and CDR2 is FQGNSA.

CDR3 sequence (DNA): TGTGCCAGCACTCTCCGGGGGGGGCGGAATGAGCAGTTCTTC. Protein: CASTLRGGRNEQFF. The chain recombines TRBV6-1 with TRBJ2-1, with 8 bases matching TRBD2. Germline loops: CDR1 MNHNS, CDR2 SASEGT. V lost 7 bases to trimming and J lost 7 bases; unmatched junction nucleotides: 9. This CDR3 is built from 14 residues.

This chain links TRBV29-1 with TRBJ2-1; no clear D gene. The CDR3 runs 14 residues. In germline, CDR1 is SQVTM, CDR2 ANQGSEA. Trimming cost V 3 bases and J 2 bases, with 11 bases left between them. The DNA of the CDR3 is TGCAGCGTTGACCGACCTAGACCCTACAATGAGCAGTTCTTC. This sequence encodes CSVDRPRPYNEQFF.

J is TRBJ1-1 and V is TRBV19, with 7 bases identical to TRBD1. After removal of 6 bases from V and 6 bases from J, the junction contained 10 bases not matched to a gene. The CDR3 has 14 residues. Germline V lookup: CDR1 LNHDA, CDR2 SQIVND (reference sequence). DNA for the CDR3: TGTGCCAGTAGATCAGGGGGGGGTTGGGCTGAAGCTTTCTTT. Its translation: CASRSGGGWAEAFF.

The CDR3 loop is CASSDGQGARYGYTF. The CDR3 bases are TGTGCCAGTAGTGACGGACAGGGGGCAAGGTATGGCTACACCTTC. This sequence joins TRBV19 and TRBJ1-2; 11 nucleotides line up with TRBD1. J gave up 5 bases and V 5 bases, and 7 bases lay outside the gene matches. CDR1 LNHDA and CDR2 SQIVND come from the germline V gene (reference sequence). CDR3 length: 15 residues.

The chain joins TRBV28 to TRBJ1-6; 7 bases are a match to TRBD1. The germline gives CDR1 MDHEN, CDR2 SYDVKM. Unmatched junction bases numbered 7, after V lost 4 bases and J lost 7 bases. The CDR3 runs to 15 residues. The CDR3 spells CASSYPTGRNSPLHF. The CDR3 DNA reads as TGTGCCAGCAGTTATCCGACAGGGAGGAATTCACCCCTCCACTTT.

This chain uses TRBV5-1 with TRBJ1-1; the D gene is possibly TRBD1 (5 bases). Trimming took 7 bases from V and 0 from J, leaving 10 bases between them. This CDR3 has 13 amino acids. The germline V gene has CDR1 SGHRS and CDR2 YFSETQ. In nucleotides, the CDR3 is TGCGCCAGCCGGGGGACGTTGAACACTGAAGCTTTCTTT. It encodes CASRGTLNTEAFF.